The 15 T cell receptor beta chains in this list originate from one sample, sequenced in a study of blood T cell repertoires in COVID-19. TCRdb keeps only in-frame clones here, not all; method: immunoSEQ multiplex PCR. The sample holds 200,000 or so clones, more than 65% seen once. Sequenced sample: peripheral blood. These receptors all stem from a man in his forties who had recovered from COVID-19.

This chain links TRBV7-2 with TRBJ2-1, with 10 bases fitting TRBD2. In germline, CDR1 is SGHTA, CDR2 FQGNSA. V shed 7 bases and J 8 bases; nucleotides not matched to a gene: 11. The CDR3 spans 15 residues. In DNA form, the CDR3 reads TGTGCCAGCAACCTAGGGCTAGCGGGAGCCTATGAGCAGTTCTTC. It translates to CASNLGLAGAYEQFF.

This chain joins TRBV27 and TRBJ2-2; 7 bases are a match to TRBD1. The germline V gene encodes CDR1 MNHEY and CDR2 SMNVEV (reference sequence). The CDR3 has 16 amino acids. With V trimmed by 6 bases and J by 3 bases, 10 bases remained unmatched. Here the CDR3 reads CASSPIDRVDTGELFF. DNA of the CDR3: TGTGCCAGCAGCCCAATCGACAGGGTAGACACCGGGGAGCTGTTTTTT.

A single count supports this clone. The chain uses TRBV5-1 and TRBJ1-2; TRBD1 aligns across 10 bases. The V gene's germline CDR1 is SGHRS and CDR2 YFSETQ. With 7 bases clipped from V and 2 bases from J, the junction kept 5 bases outside the gene matches. CDR3 length: 14 amino acids. The CDR3 here is CASSRDRGNYGYTF. The CDR3 coding sequence is TGCGCCAGCTCCCGGGACAGGGGAAACTATGGCTACACCTTC.

This chain links TRBV19 with TRBJ2-3; D is perhaps TRBD2 (6 bases). Trimming left V 1 base short and J 7 bases short, with 9 bases between. Germline V gives CDR1 LNHDA, CDR2 SQIVND (reference sequence). CDR3 length: 13 amino acids. As DNA, the CDR3 is TGTGCCAGTAGTATAGCGGGAGTTAATACGCAGTATTTT. It codes for CASSIAGVNTQYF.

The chain links TRBV6-5 to TRBJ1-2; D possibly corresponds to TRBD1 (6 bases). This CDR3 comprises 15 residues. Germline V gene lookup returns CDR1 MNHEY and CDR2 SVGAGI. The V gene lost 6 bases and the J gene lost 0 bases, with 14 bases spanning the gap. CDR3 in amino acids: CASRRGGEANYGYTF. The CDR3 nucleotides are TGTGCCAGCAGGAGGGGGGGAGAGGCTAACTATGGCTACACCTTC.

J is TRBJ2-4 and V is TRBV7-2; D gene uncertain. Germline V gene sequence: CDR1 SGHTA, CDR2 FQGNSA. Trimming removed 5 bases at V and 8 bases at J, with 13 bases between. CDR3 length: 13 residues. For the CDR3, the DNA is TGTGCCAGCAGCCGAGACACACCGGACATTCAGTACTTC. Translated: CASSRDTPDIQYF.

A few counts support this clone. The chain has TRBV9 and TRBJ2-6, with D maybe TRBD1 (5 bases). Trimming removed 1 base at V and 0 bases at J, with 11 bases between. Germline-derived CDR1 and CDR2 are SGDLS and YYNGEE. This CDR3 contains 17 residues. Here the CDR3 reads CASSVRSGYSGANVLTF. The DNA for the CDR3 is TGTGCCAGCAGCGTAAGATCAGGGTACTCTGGGGCCAACGTCCTGACTTTC.

V usage is TRBV6-2 or TRBV6-3 and J usage is TRBJ1-4; D gene unclear. This CDR3 is built from 17 residues. CDR1 MNHEY and CDR2 SVGEGT come from the germline V gene. The V and J ends lost 0 bases and 8 bases respectively, with 19 bases between them. The CDR3 here is CASSYSIGSRLNEKLFF. The CDR3 nucleotides are TGTGCCAGCAGTTACTCGATCGGGAGCCGGCTTAACGAAAAACTGTTTTTT.

This sequence joins TRBV4-1 and TRBJ2-7; tentative D call: TRBD1 (5 bases). The CDR3 is 14 residues long. V was trimmed by 4 bases and J by 7 bases, leaving 17 bases between them. CDR1 is MGHRA and CDR2 is YSYEKL in the germline V gene. The chain's CDR3 is CASSPPTASGEQYF. The CDR3 region has the DNA TGCGCCAGCAGCCCGCCGACAGCGTCGGGTGAGCAGTACTTC.

V and J are TRBV11-3 and TRBJ2-7; a possible D gene is TRBD1 (5 bases). V was shortened by 5 bases and J by 1 base, with 18 bases between the two germline ends. This CDR3 spans 16 amino acids. The germline V gene encodes CDR1 SGHNT and CDR2 YENEEA. The CDR3 DNA is TGTGCCAGCAGCCGGTCCTCTGGGGCTTCATCCTACGAGCAGTACTTC. It specifies CASSRSSGASSYEQYF.

This rearrangement joins TRBV6-4 to TRBJ2-3; possible D gene TRBD2, 5 bases. Trimming removed 4 bases at V and 1 base at J, with 6 bases between. The CDR3 runs to 13 residues. Germline CDR1 MRHNA, CDR2 SNTAGT. This chain's CDR3 is CASSGRGTDTQYF. Here the CDR3 DNA reads TGTGCCAGCAGTGGGCGGGGCACAGATACGCAGTATTTT.

This clone was counted once. The chain is built from TRBV19 and TRBJ1-1, with unresolved D. The ends were cut back, 7 bases at V and 4 bases at J, with 16 bases in the middle. This CDR3 spans 14 amino acids. Germline V CDR1 and CDR2: LNHDA, SQIVND (reference sequence). CDR3 region: CASTKHDRGTEAFF. The CDR3 DNA sequence: TGTGCCAGTACAAAGCACGATCGAGGCACTGAAGCTTTCTTT. The full variable domain, in which reference TRBV19 and TRBJ1-1 provide the parts outside the CDR3, is DGGITQSPKYLFRKEGQNVTLSCEQNLNHDAMYWYRQDPGQGLRLIYYSQIVNDFQKGDIAEGYSVSREKKESFPLTVTSAQKNPTAFYLCASTKHDRGTEAFFGQGTRLTVV.

The chain joins TRBV20-1 to TRBJ1-1, with D uncertain. V lost 7 bases, J lost 0 bases, and 3 bases lay in between. The CDR3 is 10 amino acids. Germline V gives CDR1 DFQATT, CDR2 SNEGSKA (reference sequence). The CDR3 nucleotides are TGCAGTGGTATGAACACTGAAGCTTTCTTT. Amino acid sequence: CSGMNTEAFF.

The chain recombines TRBV11-2 with TRBJ2-1; no definite D call. Per the germline V gene, CDR1 is SGHAT and CDR2 is FQNNGV. Trimming took off 5 bases at V and 10 bases at J, with 12 bases between the two ends. This CDR3 contains 12 residues. The CDR3 spells CASSPRTPEQFF. CDR3 DNA: TGTGCCAGCAGCCCCAGAACGCCGGAGCAGTTCTTC.

In this sample, this clone turned up a few times. The chain joins TRBV18 to TRBJ1-1; unclear D gene. Germline lookup yields CDR1 KGHSH and CDR2 LQKENI. This CDR3 has 18 amino acids. Deletions cut 11 bases from V and 3 bases from J, with 31 bases between. The CDR3 DNA reads TGTGCCCGCGTCGGAAAGTGCCCGCCGTCCCGACGGGACACTGAAGCTTTCTTT. This translates into CARVGKCPPSRRDTEAFF.